These 25 T cell receptor beta chains came from one sample sequenced in a study of blood T cell repertoires in COVID-19. Assay: immunoSEQ multiplex PCR; the TCRdb copy retains only in-frame clones and omits some. In the table there are approximately 250,000 clones, approximately 85% of which are singletons. Sequences were obtained from peripheral blood. The receptors stem from a man aged 35 to 55 with acute or convalescent COVID-19.

The chain joins TRBV18 to TRBJ2-6, with D possibly being TRBD2 (5 bases). Trimming left V 4 bases short and J 4 bases short, with 11 bases between. This CDR3 is built from 15 residues. Germline lookup yields CDR1 KGHSH and CDR2 LQKENI. Written as DNA, the CDR3 is TGTGCCAGCTCACGGGAGTATGTGGGGGCCAACGTCCTGACTTTC. Translating gives CASSREYVGANVLTF.

The V call is TRBV7-2, the J call TRBJ1-4, with D unclear. The CDR3 spans 17 residues. V shed 5 bases and J shed 6 bases, with 22 bases lying between them. CDR1 and CDR2 from the germline V gene are SGHTA and FQGNSA. The CDR3 sequence is CASSPPGRGSPDEKLFF. The CDR3, as DNA: TGTGCCAGCAGCCCCCCGGGTCGTGGGTCTCCTGATGAAAAACTGTTTTTT.

The chain couples TRBV5-1 to TRBJ2-6; D is unclear. With 5 bases removed from V and 0 bases from J, the gap between germline ends came to 15 bases. The CDR3 totals 17 residues. CDR1 and CDR2 from the germline V gene are SGHRS and YFSETQ. The CDR3 nucleotides are TGCGCCAGCAGAACCACCCTGACTTCCTCTGGGGCCAACGTCCTGACTTTC. Protein sequence: CASRTTLTSSGANVLTF.

The chain joins TRBV6-5 to TRBJ1-1; 11 nucleotides align to TRBD1. CDR3 length: 16 residues. J gave up 1 base and V 3 bases, and 4 bases lay outside the gene matches. Germline assignment: CDR1 MNHEY and CDR2 SVGAGI. This CDR3 reads CASSYRGTGGNTEAFF. The CDR3 nucleotides read TGTGCCAGCAGTTATAGGGGGACAGGGGGGAACACTGAAGCTTTCTTT.

This clone has a handful of counts. V and J are TRBV19 and TRBJ1-2; D unresolved. Germline V lookup: CDR1 LNHDA, CDR2 SQIVND (reference sequence). With 4 bases removed from V and 8 bases from J, the gap between germline ends came to 11 bases. The CDR3 loop spans 12 amino acids. The CDR3 loop reads CASSTEDWGYTF. DNA of the CDR3: TGTGCCAGTAGTACGGAGGATTGGGGCTACACCTTC.

J is TRBJ2-2 and V is TRBV18; no firm D call. Germline V gives CDR1 KGHSH, CDR2 LQKENI. Trimming left V 3 bases short and J 1 base short, with 3 bases between. The CDR3 is 13 amino acids. The CDR3 spells CASSPQNTGELFF. The CDR3, as DNA: TGTGCCAGCTCACCTCAGAACACCGGGGAGCTGTTTTTT.

The chain combines TRBV30 with TRBJ1-4, with D possibly TRBD1 on 6 matching bases. This CDR3 region has 15 residues. Between the trimmed V and J ends, which lost 3 bases and 8 bases, there was a span of 19 bases. Germline lookup yields CDR1 GTSNPN and CDR2 SVGIG (reference sequence). Here the CDR3 reads CAWSVQGQIREKLFF. CDR3 DNA sequence: TGTGCCTGGAGCGTCCAGGGGCAGATTCGAGAAAAACTGTTTTTT.

The rearrangement links TRBV29-1 to TRBJ1-5; 8 bases match TRBD1. Germline V lookup: CDR1 SQVTM, CDR2 ANQGSEA. V gave up 5 bases and J gave up 4 bases; unmatched junction bases: 4. The CDR3 runs 13 residues. The CDR3 region has the DNA TGCAGCGTTTGGCAGGGGGCAAATCAGCCCCAGCATTTT. It specifies CSVWQGANQPQHF.

This chain uses TRBV19 with TRBJ2-3; the match to TRBD2 covers 10 bases. Per germline, CDR1 LNHDA and CDR2 SQIVND (reference sequence). Unmatched junction bases numbered 13, after V lost 1 base and J lost 6 bases. The CDR3 spans 18 residues. The CDR3 DNA follows: TGTGCCAGTAGTATAGTAGCGGGGGGCCGCTACCCAAAGGATACGCAGTATTTT. It is translated as CASSIVAGGRYPKDTQYF.

The chain carries TRBV4-3 and TRBJ1-2; TRBD1 agrees at 9 bases. There are 14 residues in the CDR3. The V gene end was trimmed by 4 bases and the J gene end by 4 bases; junction bases not matched to a gene: 4. Germline lookup yields CDR1 LGHNA and CDR2 YSLEER. The CDR3 is CASSRSTGGYGYTF. The CDR3 DNA reads as TGCGCCAGCAGCCGTTCGACAGGGGGCTATGGCTACACCTTC.

V and J are TRBV3-1 (or the pseudogene TRBV3-2) and TRBJ1-5; 7 bases match TRBD1. Trimming cost V 0 bases and J 3 bases; bases outside gene matches: 11. In germline, CDR1 is LGHDT, CDR2 YNNKEL (reference sequence). The CDR3 runs to 18 residues. The CDR3 DNA reads as TGTGCCAGCAGCCAAGATCCCCCATGGGGGACAGACAATCAGCCCCAGCATTTT. The encoded protein is CASSQDPPWGTDNQPQHF.

This clone has only a few counts. The chain links TRBV28 to TRBJ1-3; TRBD1 is a possible D gene (5 bases). Trimming took off 6 bases at V and 3 bases at J, with 15 bases between the two ends. The CDR3 extends over 15 amino acids. CDR1 MDHEN and CDR2 SYDVKM come from the germline V gene. The CDR3 DNA reads TGTGCCAGCAGACGACCAGGGAACCTTGGAAACACCATATATTTT. Translation gives CASRRPGNLGNTIYF.

The chain recombines TRBV28 with TRBJ1-5; D gene unclear. The V end was cut by 6 bases, the J end by 2 bases, with 8 bases between. The CDR3 contains 13 residues. Germline CDR1 is MDHEN and CDR2 is SYDVKM. CDR3 residues: CASSSEGNQPQHF. The DNA for the CDR3 is TGTGCCAGCAGCTCCGAGGGCAATCAGCCCCAGCATTTT. The whole variable domain, remainder taken from reference TRBV28 and TRBJ1-5, is DVKVTQSSRYLVKRTGEKVFLECVQDMDHENMFWYRQDPGLGLRLIYFSYDVKMKEKGDIPEGYSVSREKKERFSLILESASTNQTSMYLCASSSEGNQPQHFGDGTRLSIL.

The gene calls are TRBV7-3 and TRBJ1-2; D is possibly TRBD1 (6 bases). Germline lookup yields CDR1 SGHTA and CDR2 FQGTGA. V was clipped by 1 base and J by 4 bases, with 7 bases between them. This CDR3 region has 13 residues. For the CDR3, the DNA is TGTGCCAGCAGCTTAAAGACAGGCTATGGCTACACCTTC. Encoded protein: CASSLKTGYGYTF.

V is TRBV7-6 and J is TRBJ1-1; the D gene is possibly TRBD1 (5 bases). V dropped 0 bases and J dropped 5 bases, with 13 bases sitting between them. Germline V gene data show CDR1 as SGHVS and CDR2 as FNYEAQ. This CDR3 is built from 15 residues. The CDR3 loop is CASSLAPGMRTEAFF. In DNA form, the CDR3 reads TGTGCCAGCAGCTTAGCCCCAGGGATGAGGACTGAAGCTTTCTTT.

J is TRBJ1-2 and V is TRBV24-1; 8 bases align to TRBD1. After removal of 2 bases from V and 7 bases from J, the junction contained 17 bases not matched to a gene. CDR1 and CDR2 (germline): KGHDR, SFDVKD. This CDR3 has 18 amino acids. CDR3 nucleotide sequence: TGTGCCACCAGTGATTCTTCTCAGGCTGGACAGGGATCGAGTGGCTACACCTTC. It specifies CATSDSSQAGQGSSGYTF.

V usage is TRBV28 and J usage is TRBJ1-2; D gene ambiguous. Germline assignment: CDR1 MDHEN and CDR2 SYDVKM. V dropped 3 bases and J dropped 0 bases, with 8 bases sitting between them. The CDR3 is 14 amino acids. The CDR3 bases are TGTGCCAGCAGTTTCTCGGGATCTAACTATGGCTACACCTTC. Residues: CASSFSGSNYGYTF.

The table lists this clone with a count of one. V gene TRBV7-8 combines with J gene TRBJ2-1, with D possibly matching TRBD1 (5 bases). This CDR3 is built from 17 residues. The germline V and J ends were trimmed by 2 bases and 6 bases, with 20 bases remaining between them. Looked up from germline, CDR1 is SGHVS and CDR2 is FQNEAQ. CDR3 nucleotide sequence: TGTGCCAGCAGCTTACTAGGCGTAGGGGAAGGTCGCAATGAGCAGTTCTTC. This encodes CASSLLGVGEGRNEQFF.

The genes are TRBV4-3 and TRBJ2-5; TRBD1 matches at 11 bases. The V gene end was trimmed by 4 bases and the J gene end by 2 bases; junction bases not matched to a gene: 6. Per the germline V gene, CDR1 is LGHNA and CDR2 is YSLEER. The CDR3 extends over 16 amino acids. For the CDR3, the DNA is TGCGCCAGCAGCCCCCGGAGGGACAGGGGGCAAGAGACCCAGTACTTC. It codes for CASSPRRDRGQETQYF.

This chain uses TRBV6-1 with TRBJ2-7; tentatively, D is TRBD1 (5 bases). The CDR3 runs to 14 residues. Per the germline V gene, CDR1 is MNHNS and CDR2 is SASEGT. Trimming took off 2 bases at V and 2 bases at J, with 10 bases between the two ends. The CDR3 region has the DNA TGTGCCAGCAGTGAACTAACAGGTACCTACGAGCAGTACTTC. Translation: CASSELTGTYEQYF.

This clone was seen a single time. The chain recombines TRBV27 with TRBJ1-2; no reliable D call. There are 11 residues in the CDR3. Germline lookup yields CDR1 MNHEY and CDR2 SMNVEV (reference sequence). The V end lost 2 bases, the J end lost 8 bases, and 6 bases lay between the germline ends. CDR3 DNA sequence: TGTGCCAGCAGTTTAGCGGGCGGCTACACCTTC. It is translated as CASSLAGGYTF.

The chain recombines TRBV30 with TRBJ1-6; D perhaps matches TRBD1 (5 bases). The germline V and J ends were trimmed by 8 bases and 6 bases, with 14 bases remaining between them. This CDR3 has 13 amino acids. The V gene's germline CDR1 is GTSNPN and CDR2 SVGIG (reference sequence). CDR3 sequence (DNA): TGTGCCGGATACCGGGACTCTAATTCACCCCTCCACTTT. It encodes CAGYRDSNSPLHF.

This chain connects TRBV30 to TRBJ2-7; maybe TRBD1 (6 bases). The CDR3 contains 11 residues. Germline values: CDR1 GTSNPN, CDR2 SVGIG (reference sequence). Trimming removed 5 bases at V and 5 bases at J, with 10 bases between. The CDR3 region is CAWDTGHEQYF. CDR3 in DNA: TGTGCCTGGGATACAGGGCACGAGCAGTACTTC.

V gene TRBV5-1 combines with J gene TRBJ1-6; 10 bases map to TRBD1. The CDR3 has 15 amino acids. The V and J ends lost 7 bases and 7 bases, in that order; junction bases with no gene match: 8. CDR1 is SGHRS, CDR2 YFSETQ, per germline. The CDR3 is CASYTGTGENSPLHF. DNA of the CDR3: TGCGCCAGCTACACGGGGACAGGGGAAAATTCACCCCTCCACTTT.

V usage is TRBV3-1 (or the pseudogene TRBV3-2) and J usage is TRBJ1-3, with 10 bases aligning to TRBD1. With V trimmed by 11 bases and J by 0 bases, 10 bases remained unmatched. The CDR3 has 16 amino acids. Looked up from germline, CDR1 is LGHDT and CDR2 is YNNKEL (reference sequence). The DNA for the CDR3 is TGTGCCCGGGACAGGGGCCCATTACCCTCTGGAAACACCATATATTTT. Translating gives CARDRGPLPSGNTIYF.